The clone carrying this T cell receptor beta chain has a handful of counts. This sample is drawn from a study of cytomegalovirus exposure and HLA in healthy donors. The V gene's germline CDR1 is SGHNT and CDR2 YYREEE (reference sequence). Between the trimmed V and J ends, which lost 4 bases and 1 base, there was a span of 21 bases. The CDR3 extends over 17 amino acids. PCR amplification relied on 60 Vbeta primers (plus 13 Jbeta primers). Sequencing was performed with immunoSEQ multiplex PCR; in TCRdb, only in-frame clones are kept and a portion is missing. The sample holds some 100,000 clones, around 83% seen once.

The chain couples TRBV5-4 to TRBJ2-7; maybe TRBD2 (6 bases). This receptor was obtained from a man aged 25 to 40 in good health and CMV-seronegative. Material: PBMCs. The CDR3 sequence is CASSGKSRDLLSYEQYF. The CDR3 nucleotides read TGTGCCAGCAGCGGGAAGAGCCGGGACTTACTTTCCTACGAGCAGTACTTC.